This passage covers 11 T cell receptor beta chains from one sample sequenced in a study of cytomegalovirus exposure and HLA in healthy donors. The PCR had 60 Vbeta and 13 Jbeta primers. Clones were read by immunoSEQ multiplex PCR, and TCRdb kept only the in-frame ones, dropping some. The sample holds roughly 60,000 clones, less than 85% seen once. The source material was PBMCs. The source is a woman in her twenties or thirties in good health and CMV-seronegative.

V is TRBV6-5 and J is TRBJ2-5; a possible D gene is TRBD2 (6 bases). The V end was cut by 5 bases, the J end by 1 base, with 14 bases between. The CDR3 covers 15 residues. The germline CDR1 and CDR2 sequences are MNHEY and SVGAGI. The CDR3: CASSDLGLIQETQYF. The CDR3 nucleotides are TGTGCCAGCAGTGACTTGGGACTCATCCAAGAGACCCAGTACTTC.

The V gene is TRBV19, the J gene TRBJ2-7; 9 bases are shared with TRBD1. From germline, CDR1 is LNHDA and CDR2 SQIVND (reference sequence). The CDR3 is 14 residues long. The V segment lost 6 bases and the J segment 3 bases; nucleotides outside the gene matches: 6. The CDR3 DNA reads as TGTGCCAGTAGCGACAGGGGGTTAAGCTACGAGCAGTACTTC. Its protein is CASSDRGLSYEQYF.

V gene TRBV7-2 combines with J gene TRBJ1-5; unclear D gene. Germline lookup yields CDR1 SGHTA and CDR2 FQGNSA. Trimming removed 0 bases at V and 7 bases at J, with 13 bases between. The CDR3 contains 15 residues. This CDR3 is CASSLALGGRQPQHF. In DNA form, the CDR3 reads TGTGCCAGCAGCTTAGCGCTCGGAGGGAGGCAGCCCCAGCATTTT.

The V gene is TRBV10-3, the J gene TRBJ2-2, with 8 positions matching TRBD2. The trim removed 2 bases at V and 4 bases at J, leaving 6 bases unmatched. CDR3 length equals 16 residues. Germline V gene data show CDR1 as ENHRY and CDR2 as SYGVKD. Here the CDR3 reads CAISEQAGDGTGELFF. CDR3 DNA: TGTGCCATCAGTGAGCAAGCGGGAGATGGCACCGGGGAGCTGTTTTTT.

This sequence joins TRBV6-5 and TRBJ2-7; possible D gene TRBD1, 5 bases. Germline values: CDR1 MNHEY, CDR2 SVGAGI. Trimming left V 0 bases short and J 3 bases short, with 12 bases between. The CDR3 has 15 amino acids. The CDR3 is CASSYSGVGSYEQYF. The CDR3, as DNA: TGTGCCAGCAGTTACTCAGGGGTTGGCAGCTACGAGCAGTACTTC.

V and J are TRBV6-8 and TRBJ2-1, with 7 bases lining up with TRBD2. Germline V CDR1 and CDR2: MNHGY, SAAAGT. J gave up 3 bases and V 5 bases, and 13 bases lay outside the gene matches. The CDR3 runs 17 residues. This chain's CDR3 is CASSAGVVAGVYNEQFF. CDR3 sequence (DNA): TGTGCCAGCAGTGCCGGGGTAGTAGCGGGCGTCTACAATGAGCAGTTCTTC.

The chain employs TRBV28 and TRBJ2-4; the D gene is possibly TRBD2 (6 bases). Trimming cost V 4 bases and J 10 bases, with 23 bases left between them. This CDR3 contains 16 residues. Germline assignment: CDR1 MDHEN and CDR2 SYDVKM. The CDR3, as DNA: TGTGCCAGCAGTTCCGACAAAGAGGGACCGGGGGATATTCAGTACTTC. The encoded protein is CASSSDKEGPGDIQYF.

The chain combines TRBV28 with TRBJ2-7; D might be TRBD2 (7 bases). The CDR3 is made up of 13 amino acids. Germline-derived CDR1 and CDR2 are MDHEN and SYDVKM. V was shortened by 6 bases and J by 6 bases, with 15 bases between the two germline ends. CDR3 bases: TGTGCCAGCAGCGGCCCGGGGGGCGGCGAGCAGTACTTC. It codes for CASSGPGGGEQYF.

The chain links TRBV19 to TRBJ1-2, with 9 nucleotides matching TRBD1. CDR1 is LNHDA and CDR2 is SQIVND in the germline V gene (reference sequence). V was pared by 7 bases and J by 5 bases, with 8 bases of the junction left unmatched. The CDR3 covers 14 residues. CDR3 loop: CASNPDRGGYGYTF. DNA of the CDR3: TGTGCCAGTAACCCGGACAGGGGAGGGTATGGCTACACCTTC. Variable domain in full (rest from reference TRBV19 and TRBJ1-2): DGGITQSPKYLFRKEGQNVTLSCEQNLNHDAMYWYRQDPGQGLRLIYYSQIVNDFQKGDIAEGYSVSREKKESFPLTVTSAQKNPTAFYLCASNPDRGGYGYTFGSGTRLTVV.

The chain links TRBV6-6 to TRBJ1-4, with 9 bases identical to TRBD1. The V and J ends lost 2 bases and 8 bases, in that order; junction bases with no gene match: 9. The germline V gene has CDR1 MNHNY and CDR2 SVGAGI (reference sequence). The CDR3 loop spans 16 amino acids. The CDR3 DNA reads as TGTGCCAGCAGTTACCCCGGGACAGGGCCGGGGGAAAAACTGTTTTTT. Encoded protein: CASSYPGTGPGEKLFF.

Of note for this clone: A read error may produce the germline difference seen at one junction end. This sequence joins TRBV7-9 and TRBJ2-7; 13 bases fit TRBD2. This CDR3 has 17 residues. Germline loops: CDR1 SEHNR, CDR2 FQNEAQ (reference sequence). The CDR3 loop is CSSSPPGTSGIRYEQYF. The CDR3 coding sequence is TGTTCCAGCAGCCCGCCCGGGACTAGCGGGATCAGGTACGAGCAGTACTTC.